The next 10 T cell receptor beta chains were all read from a single sample in a study of T cell repertoires in cytomegalovirus infection. TCRdb re-called the reads through MiXCR, storing one row per CDR3 protein. The data show some 240,000 distinct CDR3 sequences, over 15% seen once. The sequenced material came from CD8+ T cells from PBMCs. The receptor source for this set is a human donor in good health (CMV status not recorded). Some clones in this sample may be carry-over from other donors' samples.

This clonotype was recorded at least ten times. This may come from a read error, since a much larger clone is one base off. DNA for the CDR3: TGTGCCAGCAGCGCGATCCAGGGGGCAGAAGATACGCAGTATTTT. Encoded protein: CASSAIQGAEDTQYF. The chain joins TRBV7-3 to TRBJ2-3; 8 positions agree with TRBD1. Looked up from germline, CDR1 is SGHTA and CDR2 is FQGTGA. The CDR3 spans 15 residues. J was trimmed by 5 bases and V by 5 bases; bases with no gene match: 9.

This clonotype was seen a handful of times. The J gene is TRBJ2-3, the V gene TRBV7-9; 10 bases align to TRBD1. This CDR3 is built from 18 residues. J lost 4 bases, V lost 5 bases, and 15 bases had no gene match. Per germline, CDR1 SEHNR and CDR2 FQNEAQ (reference sequence). This chain's CDR3 is CASSPRGYGTGESDTQYF. CDR3 DNA: TGTGCCAGCAGCCCTAGAGGGTATGGGACAGGGGAATCAGATACGCAGTATTTT.

This clonotype appeared many times. This chain uses TRBV12-5 with TRBJ2-1; the D gene is possibly TRBD2 (7 bases). Trimming shortened V by 1 base and J by 2 bases, and 12 bases separated the two germline ends. Germline V gene data show CDR1 as LGHNT and CDR2 as FRNRAP. This CDR3 has 16 amino acids. DNA of the CDR3: TGTGCTAGTGGTTTGGATACAGGGAGGGCCTACAATGAGCAGTTCTTC. It codes for CASGLDTGRAYNEQFF.

This clonotype was recorded a few times. The rearrangement uses TRBV11-2 and TRBJ2-7, with D maybe TRBD1 (6 bases). This CDR3 spans 14 amino acids. CDR1 SGHAT and CDR2 FQNNGV come from the germline V gene. V lost 5 bases, J lost 2 bases, and 13 bases lay in between. CDR3 DNA sequence: TGTGCCAGCAGCCCAGGGGTCAGGCCCTACGAGCAGTACTTC. Translation gives CASSPGVRPYEQYF.

The V and J genes are TRBV15 and TRBJ1-6, with D maybe TRBD1 (5 bases). Trimming took 3 bases from V and 9 from J, leaving 18 bases between them. There are 16 residues in the CDR3. CDR1 and CDR2 from the germline V gene are LNHNV and YYDKDF (reference sequence). The CDR3 region has the DNA TGTGCCACCAGCAGGGCCAGACAGTGGGGGATTTCACCCCTCCACTTT. Translated: CATSRARQWGISPLHF.

This clonotype was seen a few times. V gene TRBV6-5 combines with J gene TRBJ2-7, with 9 bases matching TRBD1. After removal of 5 bases from V and 7 bases from J, the junction contained 9 bases not matched to a gene. In germline, CDR1 is MNHEY, CDR2 SVGAGI. The CDR3 is 14 amino acids. CDR3 coding DNA: TGTGCCAGCAGTCCGGGACAGGGTGTTTTAGAGCAGTACTTC. It yields the protein CASSPGQGVLEQYF.

The V and J genes are TRBV28 and TRBJ1-2, with a tentative D call TRBD1 (6 bases). V was shortened by 4 bases and J by 5 bases, with 17 bases between the two germline ends. The CDR3 sequence is 15 residues long. The germline V gene has CDR1 MDHEN and CDR2 SYDVKM. The CDR3: CASSSWDIIEYGYTF. CDR3 coding DNA: TGTGCCAGCAGTTCCTGGGACATTATCGAATATGGCTACACCTTC.

Many counts were recorded for this clonotype. The chain recombines TRBV7-6 with TRBJ2-5; 11 bases fit TRBD1. J lost 1 base, V lost 4 bases, and 5 bases had no gene match. The CDR3 has 16 residues. Germline lookup yields CDR1 SGHVS and CDR2 FNYEAQ. CDR3 sequence reads: CASSSYGTGGQETQYF. The CDR3 coding sequence is TGTGCCAGCAGCTCCTACGGGACAGGGGGCCAAGAGACCCAGTACTTC.

This clonotype was counted only a few times. The CDR3 DNA is TGCAGCGTTGAAGGCTCGGGACAGGACTACGAGCAGTACTTC. Translated: CSVEGSGQDYEQYF. This chain uses TRBV29-1 with TRBJ2-7, with 8 bases fitting TRBD1. The CDR3 length is 14 residues. Germline values: CDR1 SQVTM, CDR2 ANQGSEA. V trimming: 1 base; J trimming: 3 bases; junction bases outside the gene matches: 5.

The chain recombines TRBV29-1 with TRBJ2-2, with 13 bases that match TRBD2. The V gene end was trimmed by 7 bases and the J gene end by 7 bases; junction bases not matched to a gene: 9. This CDR3 is 15 amino acids long. CDR1 is SQVTM and CDR2 is ANQGSEA in the germline V gene. The DNA of the CDR3 is TGCAGCGCCCGGACTAGCGGGGGAGTTCTCGGGGAGCTGTTTTTT. Its protein is CSARTSGGVLGELFF.